Listed here are 7 T cell receptor beta chains from one sample, sequenced in a study of PD-L1 blockade in urothelial cancer. This table comes from immunoSEQ multiplex PCR, and its TCRdb copy is limited to in-frame clones, with some not included. The data hold approximately 51,000 clones, with around 84% observed a single time. Time point described: pretreatment peripheral blood. The source material was PBMCs, sampled around atezolizumab (anti-PD-L1) treatment. These receptors were obtained from a man in his sixties with urothelial cancer.

In regard to this clone: Distinct nucleotide sequences in the sample also encode this CDR3. The V and J genes are TRBV29-1 and TRBJ1-1, with 10 bases identical to TRBD1. V gave up 6 bases and J gave up 4 bases; unmatched junction bases: 8. CDR1 is SQVTM, CDR2 ANQGSEA, per germline. The CDR3 consists of 14 residues. The DNA of the CDR3 is TGCAGCGTGGGTGGGACAGGGGTGAGCACTGAAGCTTTCTTT. Its protein product is CSVGGTGVSTEAFF.

V and J are TRBV19 and TRBJ2-3; no reliable D call. Trimming removed 6 bases from V and 1 base from J, with 11 bases in between. The CDR3 runs 14 residues. CDR1 is LNHDA and CDR2 is SQIVND in the germline V gene (reference sequence). The CDR3 is CASRPGWGTDTQYF. In DNA, the CDR3 is TGTGCCAGTAGGCCAGGATGGGGCACAGATACGCAGTATTTT.

This sequence joins TRBV19 and TRBJ2-7; 8 bases line up with TRBD1. The CDR3 has 15 amino acids. Germline values: CDR1 LNHDA, CDR2 SQIVND (reference sequence). Trimming removed 1 base from V and 5 bases from J; junction bases left unmatched: 7. CDR3 DNA sequence: TGTGCCAGTAGTATAGCCCAGACAGGGGTCCACGAGCAGTACTTC. This translates into CASSIAQTGVHEQYF.

The CDR3 sequence is CASSPPWTGGVNEQFF. The DNA of the CDR3 is TGTGCCAGCAGCCCACCATGGACAGGTGGGGTCAATGAGCAGTTCTTC. The chain is built from TRBV6-6 and TRBJ2-1, with 7 nucleotides matching TRBD1. CDR3 size: 16 residues. With 6 bases clipped from V and 6 bases from J, the junction kept 14 bases outside the gene matches. CDR1 and CDR2 (germline): MNHNY, SVGAGI (reference sequence).

The chain has TRBV6-6 and TRBJ2-2; 12 bases are shared with TRBD2. The CDR3 loop spans 15 amino acids. The junction had 0 bases not matched to a gene; V was cut back by 2 bases and J by 5 bases. Germline CDR1 MNHNY, CDR2 SVGAGI (reference sequence). The CDR3 region is CASSYLAGGTGELFF. CDR3 bases: TGTGCCAGCAGTTACCTAGCGGGAGGGACCGGGGAGCTGTTTTTT.

V usage is TRBV11-1 and J usage is TRBJ2-2; a weak D match, TRBD1 (6 bases). CDR1 is SGHAT and CDR2 is FQDESV in the germline V gene (reference sequence). The length of the CDR3 is 18 residues. The ends were cut back, 5 bases at V and 0 bases at J, with 19 bases in the middle. The DNA for the CDR3 is TGTGCCAGCAGCCTGGACAGTTGGGGCCATTCGAACACCGGGGAGCTGTTTTTT. This translates into CASSLDSWGHSNTGELFF.

The CDR3 DNA sequence: TGCGCCAGCAGCTCACAGGGGGCTGAGACCCAGTACTTC. Translation gives CASSSQGAETQYF. This chain links TRBV5-1 with TRBJ2-5; 9 bases map to TRBD1. This CDR3 is 13 amino acids long. CDR1 and CDR2 from the germline V gene are SGHRS and YFSETQ. With 3 bases clipped from V and 5 bases from J, the junction kept 2 bases outside the gene matches.